Presented here are 2 T cell receptor beta chains from one specimen sequenced in a study of shared clonotypes between healthy human individuals. Using immunoSEQ multiplex PCR, the repertoire was profiled, and TCRdb retains in-frame clones only, with some absent. The data show under 600,000 clones, with around 79% seen just once and around an eighth held by the top ten. Sequenced material: PBMCs. These receptors originate from a woman aged 35 to 49 in good health. Some clones in this sample may be carry-over from other donors' samples.

The J gene is TRBJ2-1, the V gene TRBV5-1; 14 bases are a match to TRBD2. The CDR3 has 15 residues. Trimming removed 3 bases from V and 8 bases from J; junction bases left unmatched: 4. Per germline, CDR1 SGHRS and CDR2 YFSETQ. In nucleotides, the CDR3 is TGCGCCAGCAGCTCGGGACTAGCGGGAGTTGATGAGCAGTTCTTC. Translated, it gives CASSSGLAGVDEQFF. The variable domain in full, with the rest retrieved from reference TRBV5-1 and TRBJ2-1, is KAGVTQTPRYLIKTRGQQVTLSCSPISGHRSVSWYQQTPGQGLQFLFEYFSETQRNKGNFPGRFSGRQFSNSRSEMNVSTLELGDSALYLCASSSGLAGVDEQFFGPGTRLTVL.

V usage is TRBV28 and J usage is TRBJ2-2; D is uncertain. V lost 10 bases and J lost 5, with 14 bases in between. This CDR3 is built from 13 residues. Germline CDR1 reads MDHEN; CDR2 reads SYDVKM. CDR3 protein: CAKTPRGTGELFF. CDR3 coding DNA: TGTGCCAAAACCCCCCGTGGGACCGGGGAGCTGTTTTTT.